This T cell receptor beta chain comes out of a study of regulatory T cells in long-lasting Graves disease (dated by TCRdb to the early 2020s). Regarding the study in general: Patients with newly diagnosed Graves' disease had been on antithyroid drugs for under 3 months. Persistent Graves' disease patients were compared with newly diagnosed Graves' disease patients by peripheral blood TCR sequencing and RNA sequencing. The study was registered as a clinical trial and conducted in China. TCR sequencing covered some 13 persistent and around 20 newly diagnosed Graves' disease patients, about 35 samples in total. The study at large found these results: Compared with newly diagnosed patients, persistent Graves' disease patients had lower TCR Shannon entropy and fewer highly expanded clones, which suggests clonal expansion. More public clonotypes were shared among persistent patients (around 2,600) than among newly diagnosed patients (more than 950). The authors noted that the small sample size was a limitation that may lower accuracy. TRBV28, TRBJ1-2 and TRBJ2-5 were preferentially used in persistent disease, while TRBV20-1 and TRBJ2-1 were favored in newly diagnosed disease. Peripheral blood alone was examined, since thyroid tissue, which constituted the primary lesion, could not be accessed. Sequencing and analysis were limited to the TCR beta chain.

What the time point label conveys for this sample: newly diagnosed GD, antithyroid drugs for less than 3 months. RNA was extracted from PBMCs in TRIzol for both TCR sequencing and RNA sequencing. The diagnosis of Graves' disease was made according to American Thyroid Association guidelines. Patients for the study were recruited at an endocrinology department in Xi'an, China. Each patient gave approximately 9.7 milliliters of peripheral blood, collected in an EDTA anticoagulant tube. Ficoll Paque Plus density gradient separation was used to isolate PBMCs, and no further T cell sorting was performed. An Agilent 2100 Bioanalyzer and agarose gel were used to check RNA quality, while a NanoDrop 2000 measured RNA concentration. About this clonotype itself: What this receptor recognizes is not known. The record has no base qualities; no much larger clone is one base away.

The library was prepared using multiplex PCR. Data came from an Illumina HiSeq 4000. CDR3 regions were amplified by Arm-PCR with iRepertoire HTBI primers to construct TCR beta libraries. Before sequencing, the PCR products underwent gel purification. The original methods were these. Gene usage analysis of CDR3 amino acid clonotypes used the 50 to 70 TRBV and 14 to 15 TRBJ segments found across samples. COPE and FqMerger were used to merge the filtered high-quality paired reads into contigs. BLAST was used to align contigs to IMGT TRBV, TRBD and TRBJ reference genes, with CDR3 defined following IMGT. Any clonotype with a frequency above 0.1% was classified as a highly expanded clone. Repertoire diversity was measured by Shannon entropy, and V-J evenness by the Gini coefficient. A clonotype found in more than one individual was treated as public. The raw public reads went through TCRdb reprocessing: fastp at Q25, MiXCR clone calling, in-frame beta chains kept. For every CDR3 protein sequence, its rows merge into one entry that carries the most common genes and DNA. The V and J calls were not made by the authors but by TCRdb's processing. In this sample the table shows fewer than 650,000 distinct CDR3 sequences, roughly 16% of which occur a single time. The ten largest account for 15% to 20% of the sample.

From cysteine to phenylalanine, the CDR3 is 14 amino acids long. The CDR3 DNA has 42 bases and is translated from base 1. CDR1 and CDR2, looked up from the germline V gene (reference sequence), are DFQATT and SNEGSKA. Trimming takes 1 base from V and 6 bases from J, and the germline ends sit 15 bases apart. The same data also went into a second study, on T cells in Graves' hyperthyroidism and ophthalmopathy. As the second paper documents: Stable Graves' hyperthyroidism was defined as the absence of progression to ophthalmopathy over 18 months of follow-up. Hyperthyroidism patients were newly diagnosed, with disease duration under 2 months, and aged 18 to 65 years. Exclusion was applied to patients with uncontrolled infections, other autoimmune diseases, pregnancy or lactation. Diagnoses relied on clinical symptoms, serum thyroxine and TRAb, thyroid ultrasound and orbital computed tomography. For the first round of RT-PCR on the TCR CDR3, the HTBI primer set was used together with the Qiagen OneStep RT-PCR kit. Blood samples also contained most of the expanded thyroid clonotypes (frequency above 0.001), which suggests that blood repertoires may reflect thyroid immune responses. A 13 V-J signature model separated ophthalmopathy from stable hyperthyroidism, with around 90% sensitivity and about 81% specificity in cross-validation and 80%/75% in testing. In validation, the model predicted progression to ophthalmopathy with 55% to 71% sensitivity and around 72% specificity, a median of around six months before onset. To identify TCR V-J signatures that set the groups apart, the researchers used a discovery cohort of 100 patients, made up of some 41 with Graves' ophthalmopathy and 57 with stable Graves' hyperthyroidism. Prospective prediction of ophthalmopathy was tested in an independent validation cohort consisting of 18 to 20 hyperthyroidism patients and some 17 patients who later progressed to ophthalmopathy. The approximately 100 discovery patients were divided at random into training and test sets in a 7:3 ratio. In several Graves' hyperthyroidism patients, the study also compared T-cell repertoires from thyroid tissue with T-cell repertoires from blood. Following sampling, methimazole starting at 30 mg daily was given to hyperthyroidism patients, and high-dose intravenous methylprednisolone was given to ophthalmopathy patients. The libraries were constructed in a second round of multiplex PCR and then size-selected and purified. Libraries were sequenced paired-end with 100 bp reads on an Illumina HiSeq2000. SOAPnuke was used to process the raw data, throwing out any read that contained adapters or uncalled bases, had a mean Phred below 15, or lacked an exact constant-primer or identifier match. COPE v1.2.5 was used to merge the high-quality paired reads, and each unique nucleotide sequence was defined as a clonotype. Clonotypes were aligned to IMGT TRBV, TRBD and TRBJ reference segments using MiTCR v1.1. Only V-J combinations with frequency above 0.0001, covering about 99% of repertoires, were analysed. A TCS score was defined as the ratio of F50 (clonal expansion) to E x V (chaos), with BLOSUM62-based TCRdist applied between CDR3 peptides within each V-J. Welch's t-statistics and random forest reduced 514 V-J features to roughly 13, which were used in a naive Bayes classifier (R e1071). Sample size was not statistically predetermined, and blinding of investigators to group allocation was not performed. The paper describes TCR Vbeta CDR3 sequencing of roughly 130 peripheral blood samples, made up of roughly 45 ophthalmopathy patients, 70 to 80 hyperthyroidism patients and about 17 progressor patients.

This TCR was sampled from a woman aged 25 to 39 with Graves disease. Donor details come from another sample of the same person, matched by shared clones. Recombination linked TRBV20-1 to TRBJ1-1; TRBD1 might be the D gene, on 5 matching bases. The source was peripheral blood mononuclear cells (PBMCs), collected at new diagnosis, from a patient treated with antithyroid drugs. CDR3 sequence: CSARVLQGNPEAFF. The DNA sequence is as follows: TGCAGTGCTAGAGTTCTCCAGGGTAATCCTGAAGCTTTCTTT.